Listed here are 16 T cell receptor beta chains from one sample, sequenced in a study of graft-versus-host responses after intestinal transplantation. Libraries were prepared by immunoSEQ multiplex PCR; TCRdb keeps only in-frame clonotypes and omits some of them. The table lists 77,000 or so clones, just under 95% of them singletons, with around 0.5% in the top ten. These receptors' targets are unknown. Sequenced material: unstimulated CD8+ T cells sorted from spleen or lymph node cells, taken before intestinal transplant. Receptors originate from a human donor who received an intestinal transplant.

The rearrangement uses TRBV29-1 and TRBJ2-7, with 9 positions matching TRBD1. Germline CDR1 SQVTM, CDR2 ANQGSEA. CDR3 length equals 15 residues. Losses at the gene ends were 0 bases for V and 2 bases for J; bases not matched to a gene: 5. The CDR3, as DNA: TGCAGCGTTGAAGACGACAGGGGGTATACCTACGAGCAGTACTTC. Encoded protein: CSVEDDRGYTYEQYF.

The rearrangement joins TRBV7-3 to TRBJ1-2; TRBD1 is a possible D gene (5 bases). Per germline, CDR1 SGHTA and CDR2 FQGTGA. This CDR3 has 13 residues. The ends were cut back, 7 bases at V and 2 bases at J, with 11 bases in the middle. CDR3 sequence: CASTFEGNYGYTF. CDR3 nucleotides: TGTGCCAGCACCTTTGAGGGGAACTATGGCTACACCTTC.

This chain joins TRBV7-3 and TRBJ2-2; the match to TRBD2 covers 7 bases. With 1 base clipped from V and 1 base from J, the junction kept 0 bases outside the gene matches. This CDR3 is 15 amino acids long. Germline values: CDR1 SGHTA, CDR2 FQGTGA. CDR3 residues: CASSLSGGNTGELFF. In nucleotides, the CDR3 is TGTGCCAGCAGCTTAAGCGGGGGGAACACCGGGGAGCTGTTTTTT.

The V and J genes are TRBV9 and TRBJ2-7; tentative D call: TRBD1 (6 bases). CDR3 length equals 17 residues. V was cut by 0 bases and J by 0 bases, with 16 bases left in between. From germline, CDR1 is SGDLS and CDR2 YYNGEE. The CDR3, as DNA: TGTGCCAGCAGCGTAGAACCTCGGGACACCATCTCCTACGAGCAGTACTTC. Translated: CASSVEPRDTISYEQYF.

The CDR3 region is CAWTTGQGNTEAFF. In nucleotides, the CDR3 is TGTGCCTGGACAACAGGCCAGGGGAACACTGAAGCTTTCTTT. This chain connects TRBV30 to TRBJ1-1; D is possibly TRBD1 (5 bases). This CDR3 has 14 amino acids. V was clipped by 4 bases and J by 1 base, with 13 bases between them. From germline, CDR1 is GTSNPN and CDR2 SVGIG (reference sequence).

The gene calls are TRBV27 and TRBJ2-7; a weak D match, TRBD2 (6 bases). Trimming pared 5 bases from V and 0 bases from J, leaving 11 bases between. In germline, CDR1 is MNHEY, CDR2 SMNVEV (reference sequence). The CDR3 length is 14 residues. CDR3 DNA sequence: TGTGCCAGCAGTCCTAGCGTCCCCTCCTACGAGCAGTACTTC. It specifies CASSPSVPSYEQYF.

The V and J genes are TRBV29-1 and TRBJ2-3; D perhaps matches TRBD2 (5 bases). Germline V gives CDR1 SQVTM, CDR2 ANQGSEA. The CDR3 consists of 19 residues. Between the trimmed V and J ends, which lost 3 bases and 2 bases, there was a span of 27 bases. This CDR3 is CSVDLYGGGHALITDTQYF. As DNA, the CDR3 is TGCAGCGTTGATCTATATGGTGGAGGCCACGCTCTAATCACAGATACGCAGTATTTT.

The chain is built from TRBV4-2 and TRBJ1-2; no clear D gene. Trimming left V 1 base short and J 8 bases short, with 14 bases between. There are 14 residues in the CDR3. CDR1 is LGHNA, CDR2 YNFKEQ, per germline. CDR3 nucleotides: TGTGCCAGCAGCCAAGGGGAAGGTTCCCCCGGCTACACCTTC. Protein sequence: CASSQGEGSPGYTF.

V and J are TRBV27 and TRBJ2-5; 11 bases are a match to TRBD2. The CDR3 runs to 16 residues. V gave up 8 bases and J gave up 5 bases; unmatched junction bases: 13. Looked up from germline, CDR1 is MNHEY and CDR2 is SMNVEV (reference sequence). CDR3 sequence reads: CASSPFSGRAGETQYF. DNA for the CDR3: TGTGCCAGCTCTCCTTTTAGCGGGAGGGCCGGGGAGACCCAGTACTTC.

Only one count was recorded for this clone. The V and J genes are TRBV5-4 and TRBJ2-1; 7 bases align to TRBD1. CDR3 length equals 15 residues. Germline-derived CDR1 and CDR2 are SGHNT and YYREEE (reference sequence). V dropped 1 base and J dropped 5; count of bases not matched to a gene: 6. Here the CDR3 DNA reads TGTGCCAGCAGCTTGAGGGACAGCCCCAACAATGAGCAGTTCTTC. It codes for CASSLRDSPNNEQFF.

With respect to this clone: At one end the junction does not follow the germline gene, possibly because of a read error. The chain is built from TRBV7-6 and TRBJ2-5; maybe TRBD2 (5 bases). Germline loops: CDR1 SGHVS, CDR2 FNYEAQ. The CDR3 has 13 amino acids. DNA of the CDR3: TGTGCCAGCAGCTTAGCGGAGGACTTTTTCTGGGACTTC. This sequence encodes CASSLAEDFFWDF.

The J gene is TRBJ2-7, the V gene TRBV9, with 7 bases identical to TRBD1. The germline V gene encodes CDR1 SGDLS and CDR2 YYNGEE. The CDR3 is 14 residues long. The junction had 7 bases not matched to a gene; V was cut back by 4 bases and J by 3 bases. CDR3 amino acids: CASSPGTADYEQYF. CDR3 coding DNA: TGTGCCAGCAGCCCAGGGACAGCAGACTACGAGCAGTACTTC.

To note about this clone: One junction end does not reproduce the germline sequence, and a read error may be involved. CDR3 sequence: CASGEGETSYNEQLF. The CDR3 DNA follows: TGTGCCAGCGGAGAGGGGGAGACCTCCTACAATGAGCAGCTCTTC. This chain joins TRBV27 and TRBJ2-1; D perhaps matches TRBD1 (6 bases). The germline CDR1 and CDR2 sequences are MNHEY and SMNVEV (reference sequence). The CDR3 runs 15 residues.

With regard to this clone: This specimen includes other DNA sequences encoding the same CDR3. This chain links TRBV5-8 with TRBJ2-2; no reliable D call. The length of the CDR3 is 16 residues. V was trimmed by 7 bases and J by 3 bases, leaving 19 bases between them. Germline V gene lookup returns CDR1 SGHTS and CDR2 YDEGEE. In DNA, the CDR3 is TGTGCCAGCCCCCCGCCGGGCTACACCCACACCGGGGAGCTGTTTTTT. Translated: CASPPPGYTHTGELFF. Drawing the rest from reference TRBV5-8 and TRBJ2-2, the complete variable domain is EAGVTQSPTHLIKTRGQQATLRCSPISGHTSVYWYQQALGLGLQFLLWYDEGEERNRGNFPPRFSGRQFPNYSSELNVNALELEDSALYLCASPPPGYTHTGELFFGEGSRLTVL.

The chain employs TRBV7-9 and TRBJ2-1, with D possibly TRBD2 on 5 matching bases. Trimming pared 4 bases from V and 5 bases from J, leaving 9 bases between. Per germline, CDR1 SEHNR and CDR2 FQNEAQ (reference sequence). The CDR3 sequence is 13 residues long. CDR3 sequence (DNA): TGTGCCAGCAGCTCTGGACTGGACAATGAGCAGTTCTTC. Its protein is CASSSGLDNEQFF.

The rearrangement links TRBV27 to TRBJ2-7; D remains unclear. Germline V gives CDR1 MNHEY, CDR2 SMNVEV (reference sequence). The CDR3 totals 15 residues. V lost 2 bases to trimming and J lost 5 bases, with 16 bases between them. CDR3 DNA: TGTGCCAGCAGTTTACTTTCGGAGAGTTTAAACGAGCAGTACTTC. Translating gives CASSLLSESLNEQYF.